These 22 T cell receptor beta chains came from one sample sequenced in a study of spatial heterogeneity in lung cancer. As for time point: blood at routine non-recurrence follow-up after resection. One entry per CDR3 protein, called by TCRdb with MiXCR from the 5' RACE reads. Among 110,000 or so distinct CDR3 sequences, under 14% were seen once, and the ten largest hold roughly 26%. The sample in question was PBMCs, obtained at follow-up. All receptors come from a female donor with early-stage non-small cell lung cancer.

This clonotype was seen a handful of times. The chain links TRBV2 to TRBJ2-3, with 8 bases lining up with TRBD1. CDR1 is SNHLY and CDR2 is FYNNEI in the germline V gene. The CDR3 totals 14 residues. Trimming took 7 bases from V and 1 from J; bases not matched to a gene: 4. CDR3 bases: TGTGCCAGCAATGCGGGACAGGGCACAGATACGCAGTATTTT. Protein product: CASNAGQGTDTQYF.

The rearrangement uses TRBV29-1 and TRBJ2-2; D remains ambiguous. Trimming pared 7 bases from V and 3 bases from J, leaving 9 bases between. The CDR3 is 12 residues long. Per germline, CDR1 SQVTM and CDR2 ANQGSEA. For the CDR3, the DNA is TGCAGCGCCGGAGACTACACCGGGGAGCTGTTTTTT. Translated: CSAGDYTGELFF.

The rearrangement links TRBV30 to TRBJ1-3; D ambiguous. The CDR3 spans 15 residues. V lost 0 bases and J lost 0, with 9 bases in between. Germline V gene sequence: CDR1 GTSNPN, CDR2 SVGIG (reference sequence). The CDR3 loop reads CAWSVQLVSGNTIYF. The CDR3 DNA sequence: TGTGCCTGGAGTGTACAGTTGGTCTCTGGAAACACCATATATTTT.

This clonotype has ten or more counts. V usage is TRBV7-2 and J usage is TRBJ2-1, with 12 bases aligning to TRBD2. From germline, CDR1 is SGHTA and CDR2 FQGNSA. V shed 8 bases, J shed 9 bases, and the junction held 5 bases outside the gene matches. CDR3 length: 13 residues. CDR3 residues: CASRTSGTSEQFF. CDR3 DNA sequence: TGTGCCAGCCGGACTAGCGGGACGAGTGAGCAGTTCTTC.

Only a few counts were recorded for this clonotype. Here the CDR3 reads CAWSTMLLNTEAFF. DNA of the CDR3: TGTGCCTGGAGTACAATGCTCTTGAACACTGAAGCTTTCTTT. This chain uses TRBV30 with TRBJ1-1; D not resolved. In germline, CDR1 is GTSNPN, CDR2 SVGIG (reference sequence). Trimming removed 2 bases at V and 0 bases at J, with 10 bases between. This CDR3 is built from 14 residues.

The chain employs TRBV6-1 and TRBJ2-3; 9 bases are shared with TRBD2. Germline CDR1 reads MNHNS; CDR2 reads SASEGT. Losses at the gene ends were 6 bases for V and 0 bases for J; bases not matched to a gene: 1. The CDR3 contains 14 residues. The CDR3 nucleotides read TGTGCCAGCAGGAGCGGGGGGAGCACAGATACGCAGTATTTT. This codes for CASRSGGSTDTQYF.

This clonotype was found a few times. V gene TRBV11-3 combines with J gene TRBJ1-4, with D perhaps matching TRBD1 (6 bases). Trimming pared 0 bases from V and 4 bases from J, leaving 12 bases between. Germline CDR1 is SGHNT and CDR2 is YENEEA. The length of the CDR3 is 16 residues. CDR3 DNA sequence: TGTGCCAGCAGCTTAGAGGGGGGCGCCGTTAATGAAAAACTGTTTTTT. It translates to CASSLEGGAVNEKLFF.

There are many counts of this clonotype. The chain combines TRBV5-5 with TRBJ1-1; 8 bases fit TRBD1. CDR3 length: 14 amino acids. The germline V gene has CDR1 SGHKS and CDR2 YYEKEE (reference sequence). The junction had 7 bases not matched to a gene; V was cut back by 0 bases and J by 9 bases. DNA for the CDR3: TGTGCCAGCAGCTTGGGAAGAGACAGGGGTAAAGCTTTCTTT. It yields the protein CASSLGRDRGKAFF.

The sample holds many counts of this clonotype. This CDR3 is CASSQGLAGGYEQFF. As DNA, the CDR3 is TGCGCCAGCAGCCAGGGACTAGCGGGAGGATATGAGCAGTTCTTC. The chain joins TRBV4-1 to TRBJ2-1, with 15 bases aligning to TRBD2. Germline loops: CDR1 MGHRA, CDR2 YSYEKL. The junction had 2 bases not matched to a gene; V was cut back by 3 bases and J by 8 bases. There are 15 residues in the CDR3.

This clonotype has a handful of counts. The chain joins TRBV14 to TRBJ1-3; TRBD1 agrees at 7 bases. This CDR3 is 16 amino acids long. Germline CDR1 and CDR2: SGHDN and FVKESK. The V segment lost 4 bases and the J segment 0 bases; nucleotides outside the gene matches: 6. The CDR3 bases are TGTGCCAGCAGCCTTCGGGACAGCTACTCTGGAAACACCATATATTTT. This gives the protein CASSLRDSYSGNTIYF.

This chain uses TRBV7-3 with TRBJ2-1; possibly TRBD1 for D (6 bases). The CDR3 is 13 residues long. The ends were cut back, 4 bases at V and 10 bases at J, with 14 bases in the middle. The germline V gene has CDR1 SGHTA and CDR2 FQGTGA. Here the CDR3 DNA reads TGTGCCAGCAGCTCGGGGACAAAAACGGAGCAGTTCTTC. Its protein product is CASSSGTKTEQFF. Supplemented by reference TRBV7-3 and TRBJ2-1, the full variable domain reads GAGVSQTPSNKVTEKGKYVELRCDPISGHTALYWYRQSLGQGPEFLIYFQGTGAADDSGLPNDRFFAVRPEGSVSTLKIQRTERGDSAVYLCASSSGTKTEQFFGPGTRLTVL.

The chain uses TRBV6-1 and TRBJ1-5; D possibly corresponds to TRBD1 (6 bases). The V end lost 5 bases, the J end lost 2 bases, and 16 bases lay between the germline ends. The CDR3 length is 16 residues. Germline-derived CDR1 and CDR2 are MNHNS and SASEGT. The CDR3: CASSLTGSVGNQPQHF. The CDR3 DNA reads as TGTGCCAGCAGTTTAACAGGGTCGGTCGGCAATCAGCCCCAGCATTTT.

The table lists this clonotype with a few counts. The chain uses TRBV20-1 and TRBJ2-1; 14 nucleotides line up with TRBD2. J lost 0 bases, V lost 2 bases, and 12 bases had no gene match. Germline lookup yields CDR1 DFQATT and CDR2 SNEGSKA (reference sequence). The CDR3 has 20 residues. CDR3 sequence reads: CSARKTPTSGRAYSYNEQFF. CDR3 DNA sequence: TGCAGTGCTAGAAAAACCCCGACTAGCGGGAGGGCGTACTCCTACAATGAGCAGTTCTTC.

The rearrangement uses TRBV2 and TRBJ2-7; no definite D call. Germline values: CDR1 SNHLY, CDR2 FYNNEI. V was pared by 4 bases and J by 6 bases, with 16 bases between. The CDR3 length is 14 residues. The CDR3 loop is CASSASRLGTEQYF. CDR3 in DNA: TGTGCCAGCAGTGCGAGTCGGCTGGGAACCGAGCAGTACTTC.

This clonotype was counted a few times. J is TRBJ2-3 and V is TRBV19, with TRBD2 identical over 8 bases. With V trimmed by 6 bases and J by 0 bases, 5 bases remained unmatched. The CDR3 spans 15 residues. CDR1 is LNHDA, CDR2 SQIVND, per germline (reference sequence). CDR3 nucleotide sequence: TGTGCCAGTAGGCCCTCTAGCGGGAGCACAGATACGCAGTATTTT. Protein product: CASRPSSGSTDTQYF.

This clonotype was seen many times. CDR3 sequence reads: CAWSVQGANTEAFF. The CDR3 coding sequence is TGTGCCTGGAGTGTCCAGGGGGCGAACACTGAAGCTTTCTTT. The rearrangement links TRBV30 to TRBJ1-1; TRBD1 matches at 8 bases. Germline-derived CDR1 and CDR2 are GTSNPN and SVGIG (reference sequence). J lost 1 base, V lost 0 bases, and 1 base had no gene match. The CDR3 covers 14 residues. The whole variable domain, filled in from reference TRBV30 and TRBJ1-1, reads SQTIHQWPATLVQPVGSPLSLECTVEGTSNPNLYWYRQAAGRGLQLLFYSVGIGQISSEVPQNLSASRPQDRQFILSSKKLLLSDSGFYLCAWSVQGANTEAFFGQGTRLTVV.

The sample holds many counts of this clonotype. This chain connects TRBV7-9 to TRBJ2-7; no reliable D call. The CDR3 loop spans 14 amino acids. V lost 4 bases to trimming and J lost 5 bases, with 15 bases between them. Per the germline V gene, CDR1 is SEHNR and CDR2 is FQNEAQ (reference sequence). The CDR3 loop is CASSSWMFGDEQYF. CDR3 DNA sequence: TGTGCCAGCAGCTCCTGGATGTTTGGGGACGAGCAGTACTTC.

The DNA for the CDR3 is TGTGCCACCAGTGAACGGGGACTAGTGGGAAACAATGAGCAGTTCTTC. This sequence encodes CATSERGLVGNNEQFF. The chain links TRBV24-1 to TRBJ2-1; the match to TRBD2 covers 8 bases. The CDR3 loop spans 16 amino acids. V lost 4 bases and J lost 5; bases outside the gene matches: 9. Germline-derived CDR1 and CDR2 are KGHDR and SFDVKD.

Only a few counts were recorded for this clonotype. The V and J genes are TRBV3-1 and TRBJ2-7; no clear D. V lost 1 base, J lost 0 bases, and 10 bases lay in between. The germline V gene has CDR1 LGHDT and CDR2 YNNKEL (reference sequence). The CDR3 sequence is 15 residues long. CDR3 loop: CASSQVLHLSYEQYF. CDR3 sequence (DNA): TGTGCCAGCAGCCAAGTCCTCCACCTCTCCTACGAGCAGTACTTC.

The V call is TRBV20-1, the J call TRBJ2-7; D ambiguous. Germline loops: CDR1 DFQATT, CDR2 SNEGSKA (reference sequence). V was shortened by 0 bases and J by 2 bases, with 14 bases between the two germline ends. CDR3 length: 15 residues. CDR3: CSARDRVRSPYEQYF. CDR3 DNA sequence: TGCAGTGCTAGAGATAGAGTCCGGAGCCCCTACGAGCAGTACTTC.

This clonotype was picked up one time. The chain recombines TRBV6-2 or TRBV6-3 with TRBJ1-1; 11 nucleotides align to TRBD1. The V gene's germline CDR1 is MNHEY and CDR2 SVGEGT. The CDR3 is 14 amino acids. V shed 4 bases, J shed 5 bases, and the junction held 3 bases outside the gene matches. DNA of the CDR3: TGTGCCAGCAGTTTGGACAGGGGGCGAACTGAAGCTTTCTTT. This sequence encodes CASSLDRGRTEAFF.

This clonotype was picked up many times. The chain joins TRBV27 to TRBJ2-5; D possibly uses TRBD1 or TRBD2 (5 bases each). Germline CDR1 reads MNHEY; CDR2 reads SMNVEV (reference sequence). The CDR3 loop spans 14 amino acids. V was pared by 1 base and J by 0 bases, with 6 bases between. The CDR3 region has the DNA TGTGCCAGCAGTTTATTGGGACACCAAGAGACCCAGTACTTC. Its translation: CASSLLGHQETQYF.